This TCR beta chain was sequenced for a study of PD-L1 blockade in urothelial cancer. Study details: Across blood samples, T cells had a median count of approximately 140,000.

The CDR3 runs to 12 residues. Time point reported: pretreatment peripheral blood. The method was immunoSEQ multiplex PCR; TCRdb's version includes in-frame clones alone and lacks a portion of them. The data hold around 35,000 clones, with over 70% observed a single time. This material consisted of PBMCs, taken around atezolizumab (anti-PD-L1) treatment. The rearrangement joins TRBV12-1 to TRBJ1-5; the table's D call of TRBD1 was not tested on the DNA. TRBV12-1 constitutes a pseudogene. The sequence came from a man between 60 and 70 years old with urothelial cancer. CDR3 region: CASSFGGQPQHF. In nucleotides, the CDR3 is TGTGCCAGCAGCTTTGGGGGCCAGCCCCAGCATTTT.